The 17 T cell receptor beta chains reported below all come from one sample, sequenced in a study of blood T cell repertoires in COVID-19. The protocol was immunoSEQ multiplex PCR, while the TCRdb copy is restricted to in-frame clones and leaves out a portion. This sample yields more than 95,000 clones, of which 60% to 80% are seen a single time; over 5.5% belongs to the top ten. The source material was peripheral blood. The receptors originated from an elderly man with COVID-19, enrolled during active disease.

The chain recombines TRBV27 with TRBJ2-3, with D uncertain. Germline CDR1 MNHEY, CDR2 SMNVEV (reference sequence). This CDR3 region has 11 residues. Deletions cut 2 bases from V and 7 bases from J, with 4 bases between. CDR3 residues: CASSLGYTQYF. The CDR3 coding sequence is TGTGCCAGCAGTTTAGGCTATACGCAGTATTTT.

The J gene is TRBJ2-5, the V gene TRBV4-2, with TRBD2 identical over 12 bases. V shed 1 base and J 0 bases; nucleotides not matched to a gene: 3. CDR3 length: 17 amino acids. Germline V gives CDR1 LGHNA, CDR2 YNFKEQ. The CDR3 DNA is TGTGCCAGCAGCCAAGGGCTAGCGGGGGGGTACCAAGAGACCCAGTACTTC. This codes for CASSQGLAGGYQETQYF.

Regarding this clone: This specimen includes other DNA sequences encoding the same CDR3. V is TRBV28 and J is TRBJ2-7, with D perhaps TRBD1 (5 bases). With 6 bases removed from V and 3 bases from J, the gap between germline ends came to 12 bases. This CDR3 region has 13 residues. From germline, CDR1 is MDHEN and CDR2 SYDVKM. CDR3 DNA: TGTGCCAGCAGCCTGACAGATTTCTACGAGCAGTACTTC. Translated: CASSLTDFYEQYF.

The CDR3, as DNA: TGTGCCAGCAGCCAAGGAAGGGACAGGGGTCGATATGGCTACACCTTC. Translating gives CASSQGRDRGRYGYTF. This chain uses TRBV28 with TRBJ1-2; 10 bases fit TRBD1. The CDR3 runs 16 residues. Germline values: CDR1 MDHEN, CDR2 SYDVKM. V lost 6 bases and J lost 5; bases outside the gene matches: 12.

V is TRBV2 and J is TRBJ1-5; D gene ambiguous. CDR3 length: 15 residues. Trimming left V 0 bases short and J 7 bases short, with 13 bases between. Germline V lookup: CDR1 SNHLY, CDR2 FYNNEI. CDR3 residues: CASSEAARSWQPQHF. The DNA of the CDR3 is TGTGCCAGCAGTGAAGCAGCGAGGTCGTGGCAGCCCCAGCATTTT. The entire variable domain, with the rest obtained from reference TRBV2 and TRBJ1-5, is as follows: EPEVTQTPSHQVTQMGQEVILRCVPISNHLYFYWYRQILGQKVEFLVSFYNNEISEKSEIFDDQFSVERPDGSNFTLKIRSTKLEDSAMYFCASSEAARSWQPQHFGDGTRLSIL.

This clone was counted only a few times. V is TRBV4-2 and J is TRBJ2-2, with TRBD2 identical over 11 bases. The V gene's germline CDR1 is LGHNA and CDR2 YNFKEQ. Losses at the gene ends were 7 bases for V and 7 bases for J; bases not matched to a gene: 11. The CDR3 totals 16 residues. CDR3 sequence: CASTGLAGTPGGELFF. CDR3 coding DNA: TGTGCCAGCACTGGACTAGCGGGCACCCCAGGCGGGGAGCTGTTTTTT.

A note on this clone: The sample carries other DNA sequences with the same CDR3. The chain carries TRBV3-1 (or the pseudogene TRBV3-2) and TRBJ1-2; D might be TRBD1 (5 bases). Germline loops: CDR1 LGHDT, CDR2 YNNKEL (reference sequence). V lost 2 bases to trimming and J lost 7 bases, with 5 bases between them. The CDR3 sequence is 11 residues long. For the CDR3, the DNA is TGTGCCAGCAGCCAACAGGGTGGCTACACCTTC. Translation: CASSQQGGYTF.

The V and J genes are TRBV14 and TRBJ2-7; 8 nucleotides line up with TRBD2. Germline V gives CDR1 SGHDN, CDR2 FVKESK. The CDR3 covers 13 residues. The V and J ends lost 4 bases and 5 bases, in that order; junction bases with no gene match: 4. The CDR3 DNA follows: TGTGCCAGCAGCCCAACGGGAGGGGACGAGCAGTACTTC. Translated: CASSPTGGDEQYF.

This clone appeared a single time. This chain links TRBV5-1 with TRBJ2-5; tentative D call: TRBD1 (6 bases). Germline loops: CDR1 SGHRS, CDR2 YFSETQ. The V end was cut by 7 bases, the J end by 4 bases, with 20 bases between. This CDR3 comprises 15 residues. The CDR3 nucleotides are TGCGCCAGCCGCCCCCGGGACAATCGGGGAGAGACCCAGTACTTC. It is translated as CASRPRDNRGETQYF.

The V and J genes are TRBV7-9 and TRBJ2-7, with 7 bases identical to TRBD1. This CDR3 contains 14 residues. V lost 2 bases to trimming and J lost 3 bases; unmatched junction nucleotides: 4. CDR1 and CDR2 from the germline V gene are SEHNR and FQNEAQ (reference sequence). The CDR3 bases are TGTGCCAGCAGCTTACAAGGGACAGTCTACGAGCAGTACTTC. Amino acids: CASSLQGTVYEQYF.

The chain employs TRBV3-1 (or the pseudogene TRBV3-2) and TRBJ2-7, with 9 bases aligning to TRBD1. The V gene's germline CDR1 is LGHDT and CDR2 YNNKEL (reference sequence). V lost 2 bases and J lost 1; bases outside the gene matches: 9. This CDR3 has 17 amino acids. The CDR3 loop reads CASSQPSPGTGSYEQYF. For the CDR3, the DNA is TGTGCCAGCAGCCAACCCTCTCCTGGGACAGGGTCCTACGAGCAGTACTTC.

V is TRBV6-6 and J is TRBJ2-7; TRBD2 is a possible D gene (5 bases). The germline CDR1 and CDR2 sequences are MNHNY and SVGAGI (reference sequence). The CDR3 is 14 amino acids. The V gene lost 7 bases and the J gene lost 6 bases, with 19 bases spanning the gap. CDR3 sequence (DNA): TGTGCCAGCAACGGGGTGCTAGGGATTGGCGAGCAGTACTTC. Protein product: CASNGVLGIGEQYF.

The rearrangement links TRBV7-2 to TRBJ2-1; D is possibly TRBD1 (6 bases). CDR1 SGHTA and CDR2 FQGNSA come from the germline V gene. V gave up 3 bases and J gave up 6 bases, with 9 bases separating them. This CDR3 spans 13 amino acids. Here the CDR3 DNA reads TGTGCCAGCAGCTTTATGGGGGCCAATGAGCAGTTCTTC. This sequence encodes CASSFMGANEQFF.

This clone was detected only a few times. The chain links TRBV10-3 to TRBJ1-6, with a possible D match to TRBD1 (5 bases). CDR3 length equals 14 residues. Trimming removed 3 bases from V and 7 bases from J, with 10 bases in between. The V gene's germline CDR1 is ENHRY and CDR2 SYGVKD. The CDR3 DNA reads TGTGCCATCAGTGACAGGGTAGGAAATTCACCCCTCCACTTT. It specifies CAISDRVGNSPLHF.

V usage is TRBV29-1 and J usage is TRBJ1-1, with 8 bases aligning to TRBD1. The CDR3 totals 21 residues. The junction had 31 bases not matched to a gene; V was cut back by 5 bases and J by 5 bases. Looked up from germline, CDR1 is SQVTM and CDR2 is ANQGSEA. The CDR3 nucleotides are TGCAGCGTTCTTCCCCGGCGGCCAGACCTCAAACAGGGGGTAAAGGGAACTGAAGCTTTCTTT. This sequence encodes CSVLPRRPDLKQGVKGTEAFF.

This chain uses TRBV6-1 with TRBJ2-6; unclear D gene. Germline loops: CDR1 MNHNS, CDR2 SASEGT. This CDR3 comprises 15 residues. V lost 3 bases and J 0 bases, leaving 6 bases between the germline ends. In DNA, the CDR3 is TGTGCCAGCAGTGATAGGAGCTCTGGGGCCAACGTCCTGACTTTC. It specifies CASSDRSSGANVLTF.

A few counts support this clone. At the DNA level, this CDR3 is encoded by other sequences in the same sample as well. The gene calls are TRBV18 and TRBJ1-6; D perhaps matches TRBD1 (6 bases). Looked up from germline, CDR1 is KGHSH and CDR2 is LQKENI. The CDR3 has 13 residues. Deletions cut 6 bases from V and 10 bases from J, with 13 bases between. The CDR3 bases are TGTGCCAGCTCCCCCGACAGGAACTCACCCCTCCACTTT. Its protein is CASSPDRNSPLHF. Together with reference TRBV18 and TRBJ1-6, the CDR3 gives the full variable domain: NAGVMQNPRHLVRRRGQEARLRCSPMKGHSHVYWYRQLPEEGLKFMVYLQKENIIDESGMPKERFSAEFPKEGPSILRIQQVVRGDSAAYFCASSPDRNSPLHFGNGTRLTVT.